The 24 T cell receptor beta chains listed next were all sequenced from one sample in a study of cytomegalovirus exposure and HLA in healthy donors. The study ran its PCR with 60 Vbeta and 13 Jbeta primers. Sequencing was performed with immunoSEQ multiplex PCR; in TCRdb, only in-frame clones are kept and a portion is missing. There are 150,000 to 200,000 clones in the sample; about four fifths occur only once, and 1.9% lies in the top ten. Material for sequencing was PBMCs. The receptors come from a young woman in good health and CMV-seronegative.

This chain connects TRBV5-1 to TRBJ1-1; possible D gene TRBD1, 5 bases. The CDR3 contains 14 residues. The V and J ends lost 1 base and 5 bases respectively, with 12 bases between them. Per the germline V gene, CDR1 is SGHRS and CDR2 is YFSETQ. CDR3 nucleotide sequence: TGCGCCAGCAGCTTGCTTCAGGGAGGGACTGAAGCTTTCTTT. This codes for CASSLLQGGTEAFF.

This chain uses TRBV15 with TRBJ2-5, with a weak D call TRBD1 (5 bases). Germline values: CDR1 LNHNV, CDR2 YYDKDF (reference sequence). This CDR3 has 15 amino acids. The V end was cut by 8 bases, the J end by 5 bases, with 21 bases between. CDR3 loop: CATAPQGNMWETQYF. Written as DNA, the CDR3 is TGTGCCACCGCCCCTCAGGGCAACATGTGGGAGACCCAGTACTTC.

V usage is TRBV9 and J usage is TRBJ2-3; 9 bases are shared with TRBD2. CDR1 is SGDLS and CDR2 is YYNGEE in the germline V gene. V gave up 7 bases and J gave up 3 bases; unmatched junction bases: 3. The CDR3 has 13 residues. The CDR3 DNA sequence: TGTGCCAGCTCTAGCGGGGTGACAGATACGCAGTATTTT. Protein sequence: CASSSGVTDTQYF.

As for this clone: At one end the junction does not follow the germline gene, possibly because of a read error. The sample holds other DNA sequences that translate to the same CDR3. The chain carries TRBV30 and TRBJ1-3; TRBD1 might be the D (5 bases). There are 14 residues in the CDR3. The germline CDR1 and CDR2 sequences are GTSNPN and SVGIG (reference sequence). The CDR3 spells CAWDAGDSGNTIYF. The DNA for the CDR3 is TGTGCCTGGGACGCGGGGGACTCTGGAAACACTATATATTTT.

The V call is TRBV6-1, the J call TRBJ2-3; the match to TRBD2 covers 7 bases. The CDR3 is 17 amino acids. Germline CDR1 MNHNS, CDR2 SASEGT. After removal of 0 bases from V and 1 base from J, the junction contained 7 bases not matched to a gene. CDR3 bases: TGTGCCAGCAGTGAAGCGTTGGGGGGGGGAGGCACAGATACGCAGTATTTT. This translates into CASSEALGGGGTDTQYF.

The CDR3 protein is CASSPPRGAEAFF. The CDR3 nucleotides read TGTGCCAGCAGCCCCCCCCGAGGCGCTGAAGCTTTCTTT. The chain joins TRBV9 to TRBJ1-1; D ambiguous. The CDR3 contains 13 residues. The V gene's germline CDR1 is SGDLS and CDR2 YYNGEE. The V end lost 4 bases, the J end lost 6 bases, and 13 bases lay between the germline ends.

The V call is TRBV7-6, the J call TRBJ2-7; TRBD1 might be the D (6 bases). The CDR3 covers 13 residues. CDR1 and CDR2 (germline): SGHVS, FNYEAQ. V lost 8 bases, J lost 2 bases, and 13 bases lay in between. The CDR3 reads CASGTDSAYEQYF. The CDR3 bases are TGTGCCAGCGGAACGGACAGCGCCTACGAGCAGTACTTC. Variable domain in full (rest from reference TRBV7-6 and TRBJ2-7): GAGVSQSPRYKVTKRGQDVALRCDPISGHVSLYWYRQALGQGPEFLTYFNYEAQQDKSGLPNDRFSAERPEGSISTLTIQRTEQRDSAMYRCASGTDSAYEQYFGPGTRLTVT.

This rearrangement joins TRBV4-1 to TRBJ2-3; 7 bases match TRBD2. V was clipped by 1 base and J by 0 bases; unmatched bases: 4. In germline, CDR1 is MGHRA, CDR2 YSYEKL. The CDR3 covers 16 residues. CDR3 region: CASSQGGGESTDTQYF. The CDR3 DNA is TGCGCCAGCAGCCAAGGGGGAGGGGAGAGCACAGATACGCAGTATTTT.

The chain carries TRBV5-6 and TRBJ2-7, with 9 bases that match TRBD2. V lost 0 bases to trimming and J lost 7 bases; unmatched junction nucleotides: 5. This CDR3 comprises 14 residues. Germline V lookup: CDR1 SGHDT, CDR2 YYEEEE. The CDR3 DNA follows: TGTGCCAGCAGCTTGGTTGGGCGGGAGGGTGAGCAGTACTTC. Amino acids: CASSLVGREGEQYF.

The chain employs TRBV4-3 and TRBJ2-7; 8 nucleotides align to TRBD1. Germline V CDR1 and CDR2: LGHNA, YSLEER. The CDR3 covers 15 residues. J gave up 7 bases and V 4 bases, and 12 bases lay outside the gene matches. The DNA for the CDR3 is TGCGCCAGCAGCCTTGGGGGACAGGCTCCCCGGGAGCAGTACTTC. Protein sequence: CASSLGGQAPREQYF.

The CDR3 nucleotides read TGTGCCAGCAGCGACCGCCCTGGGAGTTCCTATGGCTACACCTTC. Protein product: CASSDRPGSSYGYTF. The V gene is TRBV9, the J gene TRBJ1-2, with D uncertain. Germline V gives CDR1 SGDLS, CDR2 YYNGEE. The V gene lost 3 bases and the J gene lost 4 bases, with 16 bases spanning the gap. This CDR3 comprises 15 residues.

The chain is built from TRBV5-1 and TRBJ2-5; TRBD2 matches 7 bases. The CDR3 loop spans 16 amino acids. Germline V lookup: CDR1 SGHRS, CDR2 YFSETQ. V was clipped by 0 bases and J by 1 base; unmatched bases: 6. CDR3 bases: TGCGCCAGCAGCTTGGAACTAGCGCGGAGCCAAGAGACCCAGTACTTC. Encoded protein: CASSLELARSQETQYF.

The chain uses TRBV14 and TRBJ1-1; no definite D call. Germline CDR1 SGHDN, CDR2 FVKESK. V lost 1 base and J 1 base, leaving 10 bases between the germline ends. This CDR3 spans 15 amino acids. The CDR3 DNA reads TGTGCCAGCAGCCAAGGCGTAAAGAGGAACACTGAAGCTTTCTTT. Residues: CASSQGVKRNTEAFF.

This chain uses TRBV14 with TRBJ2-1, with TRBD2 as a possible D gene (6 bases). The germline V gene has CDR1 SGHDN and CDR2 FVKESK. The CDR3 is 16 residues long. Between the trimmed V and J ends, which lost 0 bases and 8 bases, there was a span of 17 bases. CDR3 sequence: CASSQEGDSLQDEQFF. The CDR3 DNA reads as TGTGCCAGCAGCCAAGAGGGGGACTCCCTCCAGGATGAGCAGTTCTTC.

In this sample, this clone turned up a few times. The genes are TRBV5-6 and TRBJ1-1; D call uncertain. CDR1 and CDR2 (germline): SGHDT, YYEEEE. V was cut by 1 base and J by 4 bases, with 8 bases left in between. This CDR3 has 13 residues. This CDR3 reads CASSLRSGTEAFF. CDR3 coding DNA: TGTGCCAGCAGCTTGAGGTCGGGCACTGAAGCTTTCTTT.

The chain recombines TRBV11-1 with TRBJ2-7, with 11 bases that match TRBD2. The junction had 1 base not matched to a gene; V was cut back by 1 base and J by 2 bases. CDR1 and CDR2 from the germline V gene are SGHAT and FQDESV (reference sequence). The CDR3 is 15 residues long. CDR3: CASSLGLAGTYEQYF. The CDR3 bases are TGTGCCAGCAGCTTAGGACTAGCGGGAACCTACGAGCAGTACTTC.

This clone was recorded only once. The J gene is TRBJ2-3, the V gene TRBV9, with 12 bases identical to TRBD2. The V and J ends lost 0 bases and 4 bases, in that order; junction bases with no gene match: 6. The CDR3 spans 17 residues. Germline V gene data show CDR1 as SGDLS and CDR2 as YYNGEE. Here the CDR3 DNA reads TGTGCCAGCAGCGTAGACCTAGCGGGGGGGTTGGCAGATACGCAGTATTTT. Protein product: CASSVDLAGGLADTQYF. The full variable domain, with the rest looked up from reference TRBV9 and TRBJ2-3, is DSGVTQTPKHLITATGQRVTLRCSPRSGDLSVYWYQQSLDQGLQFLIQYYNGEERAKGNILERFSAQQFPDLHSELNLSSLELGDSALYFCASSVDLAGGLADTQYFGPGTRLTVL.

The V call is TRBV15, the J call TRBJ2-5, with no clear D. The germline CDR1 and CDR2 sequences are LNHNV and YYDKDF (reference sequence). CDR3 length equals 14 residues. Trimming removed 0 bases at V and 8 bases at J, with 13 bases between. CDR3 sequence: CATSRDNGYDTQYF. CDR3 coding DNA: TGTGCCACCAGCAGAGATAACGGGTATGATACCCAGTACTTC.

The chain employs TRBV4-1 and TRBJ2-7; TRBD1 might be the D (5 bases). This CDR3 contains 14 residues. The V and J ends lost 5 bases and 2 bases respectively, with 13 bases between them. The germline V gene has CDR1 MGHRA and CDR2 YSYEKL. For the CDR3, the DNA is TGCGCCAGCAGCTCCCGGACAAACCCCTACGAGCAGTACTTC. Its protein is CASSSRTNPYEQYF.

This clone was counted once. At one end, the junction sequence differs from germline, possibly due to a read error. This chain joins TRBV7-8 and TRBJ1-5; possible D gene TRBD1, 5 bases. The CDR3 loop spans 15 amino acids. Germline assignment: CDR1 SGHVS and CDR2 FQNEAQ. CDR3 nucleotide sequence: TGTGCCAGCAGCTTATTAGCAGGGCCGCATCAACCCCAGCATTTT. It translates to CASSLLAGPHQPQHF.

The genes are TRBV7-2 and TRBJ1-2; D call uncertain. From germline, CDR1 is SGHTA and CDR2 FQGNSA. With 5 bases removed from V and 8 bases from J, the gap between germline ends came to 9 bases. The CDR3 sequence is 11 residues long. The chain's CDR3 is CASSLLQGYTF. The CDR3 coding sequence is TGTGCCAGCAGCCTTCTACAGGGCTACACCTTC.

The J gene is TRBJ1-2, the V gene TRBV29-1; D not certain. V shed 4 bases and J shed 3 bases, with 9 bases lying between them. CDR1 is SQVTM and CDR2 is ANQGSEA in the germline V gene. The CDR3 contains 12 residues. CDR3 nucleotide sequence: TGCAGCGTTGGGGAGGGAGACTATGGCTACACCTTC. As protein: CSVGEGDYGYTF.

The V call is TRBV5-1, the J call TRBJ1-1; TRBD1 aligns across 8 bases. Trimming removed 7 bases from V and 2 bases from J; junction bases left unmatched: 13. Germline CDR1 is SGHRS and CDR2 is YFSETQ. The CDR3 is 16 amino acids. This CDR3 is CASGIRGQGPNTEAFF. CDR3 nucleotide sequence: TGCGCCAGCGGCATTAGAGGACAGGGCCCCAACACTGAAGCTTTCTTT. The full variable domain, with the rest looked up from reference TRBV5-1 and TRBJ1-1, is KAGVTQTPRYLIKTRGQQVTLSCSPISGHRSVSWYQQTPGQGLQFLFEYFSETQRNKGNFPGRFSGRQFSNSRSEMNVSTLELGDSALYLCASGIRGQGPNTEAFFGQGTRLTVV.

Here the CDR3 reads CASSMDLGGWNYGYTF. CDR3 sequence (DNA): TGTGCCAGTAGTATGGACTTAGGAGGGTGGAACTATGGCTACACCTTC. The V gene is TRBV19, the J gene TRBJ1-2; D ambiguous. This CDR3 contains 16 residues. Trimming cost V 3 bases and J 2 bases, with 16 bases left between them. In germline, CDR1 is LNHDA, CDR2 SQIVND (reference sequence).